The present T cell receptor beta chain was sequenced within a study of CD8 T cells in ankylosing spondylitis. Overall study results and limits: Blood from ankylosing spondylitis patients appeared to carry a characteristic roughly eight-variant TCR beta motif. Both synovial fluid and blood in reactive arthritis had previously been reported to carry some motif variants. From matched ankylosing spondylitis synovial fluid, disease-linked clones were reportedly recovered at significantly enriched levels. The disease-linked clones had a CD8+ phenotype and low blood frequencies.

Per the germline V gene, CDR1 is SGHTA and CDR2 is FQGNSA. This CDR3 has 16 residues. V shed 5 bases and J 0 bases; nucleotides not matched to a gene: 8. TCR beta libraries were made by quantitative 5'-RACE with molecular barcodes. TCRdb itself ran the 5' RACE reads through MiXCR, one entry per CDR3 protein. The sample lists around 480,000 distinct CDR3 sequences, roughly 18% occurring once. This clonotype was observed a few times. Its antigen is unidentified. Material: blood, either unsorted or a sorted T cell fraction (not recorded which). This sequence was found in a male donor with ankylosing spondylitis. The rearrangement links TRBV7-2 to TRBJ2-3; TRBD2 aligns across 7 bases. The CDR3 region is CASSPGGVTSTDTQYF. DNA of the CDR3: TGTGCCAGCAGCCCGGGAGGAGTAACTAGCACAGATACGCAGTATTTT.